The 21 T cell receptor beta chains below come from one sample, sequenced in a study of blood T cells in healthy people across ages. The second PCR ran 7 to 11 cycles with a sample-barcoded 5' primer and J-beta primers. TCRdb used MiXCR to reprocess the 5' RACE reads, holding one entry per CDR3 protein. Altogether over a million distinct CDR3 sequences are present, approximately 42% being singletons, with the ten largest covering 4%. Sequencing was performed on blood. The receptors originated from a woman aged 18-30 years in good health.

V usage is TRBV15 and J usage is TRBJ1-2, with D possibly being TRBD1 (5 bases). V lost 3 bases to trimming and J lost 6 bases, with 35 bases between them. In germline, CDR1 is LNHNV, CDR2 YYDKDF (reference sequence). The CDR3 consists of 21 residues. In nucleotides, the CDR3 is TGTGCCACCAGCAGCGCGTTGAGTGTCAGGGTGTTTGCCCAAAGTGGGGATGGCTACACCTTC. The encoded protein is CATSSALSVRVFAQSGDGYTF.

The chain is built from TRBV28 and TRBJ2-1, with 11 positions matching TRBD2. The better agreement between TRBJ2-7 and the DNA end casts doubt on the J call. CDR3 length: 16 residues. Germline lookup yields CDR1 MDHEN and CDR2 SYDVKM. The CDR3 nucleotides read TGTGCCAGCAGTTTTTTCCCTAGCGGGAGGTCCCACGAGCAGTACTTC. Translating it yields CASSFFPSGRSHEQYF.

The rearrangement links TRBV12-3 or TRBV12-4 to TRBJ2-7; unclear D gene. V was shortened by 5 bases and J by 0 bases, with 14 bases between the two germline ends. This CDR3 is built from 15 residues. The CDR3 here is CASSNRLLSSYEQYF. DNA for the CDR3: TGTGCCAGCAGTAATCGTCTTCTGAGCTCCTACGAGCAGTACTTC.

This chain links TRBV29-1 with TRBJ1-2; D possibly corresponds to TRBD1 (5 bases). Trimming removed 5 bases at V and 4 bases at J, with 8 bases between. The CDR3 runs to 11 residues. In germline, CDR1 is SQVTM, CDR2 ANQGSEA. Written as DNA, the CDR3 is TGCAGCGTTACAGGCGCCTATGGCTACACCTTC. Translated, it gives CSVTGAYGYTF. Filled out from reference TRBV29-1 and TRBJ1-2, the complete variable domain reads SAVISQKPSRDICQRGTSLTIQCQVDSQVTMMFWYRQQPGQSLTLIATANQGSEATYESGFVIDKFPISRPNLTFSTLTVSNMSPEDSSIYLCSVTGAYGYTFGSGTRLTVV.

The rearrangement uses TRBV7-9 and TRBJ2-1; tentative D call: TRBD2 (5 bases). Trimming shortened V by 2 bases and J by 0 bases, and 8 bases separated the two germline ends. This CDR3 is built from 15 residues. CDR1 and CDR2 (germline): SEHNR, FQNEAQ (reference sequence). CDR3 coding DNA: TGTGCCAGCAGCTTATATAGCGACTCCTACAATGAGCAGTTCTTC. This encodes CASSLYSDSYNEQFF.

The rearrangement uses TRBV20-1 and TRBJ1-2; unclear D gene. The CDR3 has 16 residues. The V and J ends lost 0 bases and 0 bases respectively, with 14 bases between them. Looked up from germline, CDR1 is DFQATT and CDR2 is SNEGSKA (reference sequence). The CDR3 region has the DNA TGCAGTGCTAGAGACCCCGGGTCACGAACTAACTATGGCTACACCTTC. It translates to CSARDPGSRTNYGYTF.

As concerns this clonotype: Relative to the germline gene, one junction end is altered; a read error may explain this. The V gene is TRBV27, the J gene TRBJ2-1; weak D call: TRBD1 (5 bases). The CDR3 sequence is 12 residues long. The germline V gene has CDR1 MNHEY and CDR2 SMNVEV (reference sequence). CDR3 DNA: TGTGCCAGCAATACAGGCAAGAATGGGCAGTTCTTC. This gives the protein CASNTGKNGQFF.

The chain uses TRBV29-1 and TRBJ2-7, with D unclear. CDR1 and CDR2 (germline): SQVTM, ANQGSEA. This CDR3 is 13 amino acids long. Deletions cut 5 bases from V and 2 bases from J, with 13 bases between. The CDR3 nucleotides read TGCAGCGTTCCCGGCAGCGCTACCTACGAGCAGTACTTC. This codes for CSVPGSATYEQYF.

This clonotype was seen a single time. The chain joins TRBV7-6 to TRBJ2-3, with D unclear. There are 14 residues in the CDR3. V dropped 4 bases and J dropped 0 bases, with 8 bases sitting between them. Germline values: CDR1 SGHVS, CDR2 FNYEAQ. This CDR3 is CASSCLGSTDTQYF. The CDR3, as DNA: TGTGCCAGCAGCTGTTTGGGAAGCACAGATACGCAGTATTTT.

This chain uses TRBV5-4 with TRBJ2-1; unclear D gene. The CDR3 sequence is 16 residues long. Germline CDR1 reads SGHNT; CDR2 reads YYREEE (reference sequence). V was shortened by 2 bases and J by 1 base, with 13 bases between the two germline ends. Here the CDR3 reads CASSFVPLTSYNEQFF. CDR3 nucleotides: TGTGCCAGCAGCTTTGTCCCACTCACATCCTACAATGAGCAGTTCTTC.

The chain links TRBV20-1 to TRBJ1-2, with TRBD1 matching over 9 bases. CDR1 is DFQATT and CDR2 is SNEGSKA in the germline V gene (reference sequence). Trimming cost V 6 bases and J 8 bases; bases outside gene matches: 10. The CDR3 sequence is 13 residues long. CDR3 DNA sequence: TGCAGTGCACCCGGGACAGGGCACGAGGGCTACACCTTC. This sequence encodes CSAPGTGHEGYTF.

In its sample, this clonotype was seen many times. V usage is TRBV12-3 or TRBV12-4 and J usage is TRBJ2-3, with D maybe TRBD2 (5 bases). Trimming took off 4 bases at V and 3 bases at J, with 8 bases between the two ends. CDR3 length: 13 residues. The CDR3 sequence is CASSSRGTDTQYF. CDR3 DNA sequence: TGTGCCAGCAGTTCCCGGGGAACAGATACGCAGTATTTT.

This clonotype has only one observation. The V call is TRBV7-9, the J call TRBJ2-1; 12 bases map to TRBD2. CDR3 length: 19 residues. The germline V gene encodes CDR1 SEHNR and CDR2 FQNEAQ (reference sequence). The V gene end was trimmed by 1 base and the J gene end by 0 bases; junction bases not matched to a gene: 7. CDR3 sequence (DNA): TGTGCCAGCAGCTTAGTAAAGGGACTAGCGGGTAGCTCCTACAATGAGCAGTTCTTC. Its protein is CASSLVKGLAGSSYNEQFF.

This CDR3 reads CASSPGPRRSTGELFF. Here the CDR3 DNA reads TGTGCCAGCAGCCCAGGGCCCAGACGGTCCACCGGGGAGCTGTTTTTT. V usage is TRBV12-3 or TRBV12-4 and J usage is TRBJ2-2; possibly TRBD1 for D (5 bases). Trimming stripped 6 bases from V and 4 bases from J, with 18 bases between. This CDR3 is built from 16 residues.

Here the CDR3 DNA reads TGTGCCAGCAGTTACGCGAGATCAGACTATGGCTACACCTTC. Protein: CASSYARSDYGYTF. The J gene is TRBJ1-2, the V gene TRBV6-5; D not resolved. With 2 bases removed from V and 3 bases from J, the gap between germline ends came to 10 bases. The CDR3 totals 14 residues. CDR1 is MNHEY and CDR2 is SVGAGI in the germline V gene.

The chain couples TRBV6-2 or TRBV6-3 to TRBJ2-1, with 14 positions matching TRBD2. V dropped 6 bases and J dropped 5; count of bases not matched to a gene: 15. CDR1 and CDR2 from the germline V gene are MNHEY and SVGEGT. This CDR3 contains 19 residues. The DNA of the CDR3 is TGTGCCAGCAGGACGGGACTAGCGGGAGTAAGGCGTACCAACAATGAGCAGTTCTTC. As protein: CASRTGLAGVRRTNNEQFF.

There are a few counts of this clonotype. V gene TRBV7-2 combines with J gene TRBJ1-5; D is ambiguous. The germline CDR1 and CDR2 sequences are SGHTA and FQGNSA. The germline V and J ends were trimmed by 3 bases and 4 bases, with 16 bases remaining between them. The CDR3 totals 16 residues. The CDR3 reads CASSLVPRPPNQPQHF. The DNA of the CDR3 is TGTGCCAGCAGCTTGGTCCCCAGGCCACCAAATCAGCCCCAGCATTTT.

This clonotype was found a few times. V is TRBV7-9 and J is TRBJ2-7; unclear D gene. The CDR3 has 13 residues. Germline values: CDR1 SEHNR, CDR2 FQNEAQ (reference sequence). Trimming took off 5 bases at V and 2 bases at J, with 10 bases between the two ends. CDR3 DNA sequence: TGTGCCAGCAGCCACGACAAGGCCTACGAGCAGTACTTC. Translating gives CASSHDKAYEQYF.

This clonotype came up once. CDR3 coding DNA: TGTGCCAGCCGAGGACAGGGGGCGGAAGGCTACACCTTC. It yields the protein CASRGQGAEGYTF. The chain combines TRBV7-2 with TRBJ1-2, with TRBD1 identical over 11 bases. This CDR3 has 13 amino acids. Germline V gene lookup returns CDR1 SGHTA and CDR2 FQGNSA. With V trimmed by 8 bases and J by 8 bases, 7 bases remained unmatched.

The chain combines TRBV7-2 with TRBJ2-5, with TRBD2 identical over 8 bases. Germline CDR1 reads SGHTA; CDR2 reads FQGNSA. The CDR3 covers 13 residues. Germline trimming cut 4 bases from V and 5 bases from J; bases unmatched to any gene: 3. CDR3 coding DNA: TGTGCCAGCAGCTCCACTAGCGGTGAGACCCAGTACTTC. It is translated as CASSSTSGETQYF.

The chain combines TRBV7-9 with TRBJ1-6; D not certain. The CDR3 length is 14 residues. V was clipped by 1 base and J by 8 bases, with 9 bases between them. Per germline, CDR1 SEHNR and CDR2 FQNEAQ (reference sequence). The chain's CDR3 is CASSLDPGYSPLHF. The CDR3 DNA is TGTGCCAGCAGCTTAGATCCAGGTTATTCACCCCTCCACTTT. Full variable domain (outside the CDR3, taken from reference TRBV7-9 and TRBJ1-6): DTGVSQNPRHKITKRGQNVTFRCDPISEHNRLYWYRQTLGQGPEFLTYFQNEAQLEKSRLLSDRFSAERPKGSFSTLEIQRTEQGDSAMYLCASSLDPGYSPLHFGNGTRLTVT.